This TCR beta chain stems from a study of blood T cell repertoires in COVID-19. Germline trimming cut 4 bases from V and 5 bases from J; bases unmatched to any gene: 3. Germline lookup yields CDR1 ENHRY and CDR2 SYGVKD. This CDR3 region has 15 residues. In the original workflow: By means of reference gene primer amplification, nucleated cell counts were estimated. The method was immunoSEQ multiplex PCR; TCRdb's version includes in-frame clones alone and lacks a portion of them. V, J and clone size are taken as reported in that table, and D and trimming were inferred from the DNA itself. The sample includes roughly 250,000 clones, 81% of them seen just once.

The TCR comes from a woman aged 60-70 years with active or convalescent COVID-19. The chain links TRBV10-3 to TRBJ1-5, with 12 positions matching TRBD1. Source material: peripheral blood. CDR3 coding DNA: TGTGCCATCAGTGGGGGACAGGGGGCCCATCAGCCCCAGCATTTT. Residues: CAISGGQGAHQPQHF.